This T cell receptor beta chain came from a study of blood T cell repertoires in COVID-19. Study context: Donors in the United States, Italy and Spain gave samples during acute or convalescent COVID-19.

Per the original data handling: Reference gene primer amplification gave nucleated cell count estimates. Profiled with immunoSEQ multiplex PCR; TCRdb holds only in-frame clones, not every one. That table is the source of V, J and clone size, and D and trimming were worked out from the DNA. The table lists about 65,000 clones, roughly 79% of them singletons. Trimming removed 1 base at V and 0 bases at J, with 22 bases between. This CDR3 contains 20 residues. Germline CDR1 and CDR2: LNHNV and YYDKDF (reference sequence). The receptor was derived from a human donor in a cohort sampled during active COVID-19. V gene TRBV15 combines with J gene TRBJ1-5; D is possibly TRBD1 (6 bases). Sequenced input: peripheral blood. The CDR3 region is CATSRGPRRTDTLSNQPQHF. As DNA, the CDR3 is TGTGCCACCAGCAGAGGCCCCCGGAGGACAGATACCCTTAGCAATCAGCCCCAGCATTTT.